Given below is one TCR beta chain in context. Its antigen target is currently unknown. The record has no base qualities; no much larger clone is one base away. Receptor libraries were prepared by the immunoSEQ multiplex PCR assay. Approximately 100,000 TCR templates per sample were assayed on the deep sequencing platform. Genomic DNA extracted from sorted T cells was the material used for TCRbeta CDR3 sequencing. Regarding the original processing steps: The R programming language was used for clonal analysis of TCRbeta CDR3 data. Comparing unstimulated samples against CFSE-low samples taken after the reaction was how alloreactive CD4+ and CD8+ clones were defined. By matching sequences to the repertoires of sorted unstimulated Treg and non-Treg cells, each alloreactive CD4+ clone was assigned a regulatory or non-regulatory origin. TCRdb took over this immuneACCESS table, retaining in-frame rearrangements with V and J assigned. Such tables are incomplete; in checked studies, under half of the missing clones stem from an unresolved V gene, and the remainder is unexplained. D and trimming were read from the DNA, whereas the V and J calls and clone size are those reported in that table. The sample data list about 68,000 clones, and just over 90% of these were observed just once. Less than 5.5% of the sample is in the top ten clones.

TCRbeta CDR3 sequencing was performed on sorted unstimulated T cells and on proliferating T cells recovered from mixed lymphocyte reactions. Fresh whole blood from about ten HLA-typed healthy donors served as the source for isolating PBMCs. These data are taken from a study of siplizumab effects on memory and regulatory T cells (dated by TCRdb to about 2019). Concerning the study at large: The study examined how the anti-CD2 antibody siplizumab affects alloreactive T-cell subsets in allogeneic mixed lymphocyte reactions built from human PBMCs. The paper's findings and limits, for the study overall: For roughly 75-96% of proliferating CD4+ or CD8+ clones, no naive or memory phenotype could be assigned. Because sequences at frequencies below about 10^-5 were poorly captured, only a minor fraction of alloreactive clones could be mapped back to unstimulated subsets. No functional confirmation was obtained for the suppressive function of proliferating Tregs from siplizumab cultures. Unstimulated naive T cells appeared to be more diverse than memory T cells, and naive cells seemed to make a substantial contribution to the alloresponse. Of the alloreactive CD4+ clones that could be mapped, the Treg-derived share averaged about 63% with siplizumab compared with around 27% in control reactions. Siplizumab significantly reduced the cumulative frequency of alloreactive sequences traceable to unstimulated CD4+ memory T cells.

The V end loses 0 bases and the J end loses 7 bases, and a stretch of 13 bases separates them. The CDR3 has 15 amino acids, counting the end cysteine and phenylalanine. Only CDR3 DNA is held: 45 bases, read in frame from base 1. Looking up the germline V gene (reference sequence) yields CDR1 PRHDT and CDR2 FYEKMQ. The sequence is built from TRBV13 and TRBJ2-1; the D gene is perhaps TRBD2, on 5 matching bases. The sequencing sample was made of CD8+ T cells sorted from blood. The TCR comes from a human donor in good health. The CDR3 sequence is CASSLGRQTGNEQFF. The DNA reads as follows: TGTGCCAGCAGCTTAGGCCGTCAGACGGGGAATGAGCAGTTCTTC.